This T cell receptor beta chain was obtained from a study of molecular identifiers for immune sequencing clone quantification. On the study more broadly: For replicates, RNA isolated from approximately 20,000 or 98,000 naive CD8 cells was divided into five portions, of which four were sequenced. Whole-study results and caveats: Over 98% of effector molecules, yet under 1% of naive-cell molecules, were held by clones above 20 RNA copies.

In this sample, this clonotype turned up many times. Its antigen is undetermined. The germline CDR1 and CDR2 sequences are MNHNY and SVGAGI (reference sequence). Deletions cut 5 bases from V and 0 bases from J, with 11 bases between. The CDR3 runs to 14 residues. Bulk TCR library preparation followed previously described methods with listed TCR primers. TCRdb reprocessed the PCR reads via MiXCR and lists one record per CDR3 protein. The profile shows approximately 500,000 distinct CDR3 sequences, about 21% of them singletons. Sequencing input: naive CD8+ T cells from blood, with Jurkat cell RNA spiked in. Subset denoted: FACS-sorted CD8+CD4-CCR7+CD45RA+ naive T cells. This chain connects TRBV6-6 to TRBJ2-7; D uncertain. This clonotype was obtained from a human donor in good health. Some libraries in this study had Jurkat cell RNA spiked in. In DNA form, the CDR3 reads TGTGCCAGCAGTCCCGGTCCGCGCTCCTACGAGCAGTACTTC. This codes for CASSPGPRSYEQYF.